These 21 T cell receptor beta chains were all obtained from the same sample, sequenced in a study of spatial heterogeneity in lung cancer. General study results and limits: Counts that tracked tumor mutation counts were those of expanded intratumoral alpha and beta TCRs.

These receptors' targets are unknown. In TCRdb, the 5' RACE reads were re-called with MiXCR into one record per CDR3 protein. This sample has about 19,000 distinct CDR3 sequences, with approximately 10% found just once. Stated time point: sample taken at primary tumor resection. This specimen consisted of lung tumor tissue, obtained at surgery. These receptors originate from a female donor with early-stage non-small cell lung cancer.

This clonotype was counted only a few times. The library was designed around alpha chains, so this beta chain is a stray read whose abundance carries little weight. The CDR3 protein is CASSLLGGGETQYF. The CDR3, as DNA: TGTGCCAGCAGCTTACTGGGAGGGGGGGAGACCCAGTACTTC. This rearrangement joins TRBV7-6 to TRBJ2-5, with D possibly matching TRBD2 (7 bases). V gave up 2 bases and J gave up 5 bases, with 12 bases separating them. CDR3 size: 14 residues. The germline V gene encodes CDR1 SGHVS and CDR2 FNYEAQ.

Note on this clonotype: The library was designed around alpha chains, so this beta chain is a stray read whose abundance carries little weight. This chain uses TRBV28 with TRBJ2-3; 8 bases line up with TRBD1. J was trimmed by 4 bases and V by 4 bases; bases with no gene match: 4. Germline CDR1 MDHEN, CDR2 SYDVKM. CDR3 length equals 14 residues. The CDR3 loop reads CASSSTGVPDTQYF. DNA for the CDR3: TGTGCCAGCAGTTCGACAGGGGTTCCAGATACGCAGTATTTT. The complete variable domain, with remaining parts taken from reference TRBV28 and TRBJ2-3, reads DVKVTQSSRYLVKRTGEKVFLECVQDMDHENMFWYRQDPGLGLRLIYFSYDVKMKEKGDIPEGYSVSREKKERFSLILESASTNQTSMYLCASSSTGVPDTQYFGPGTRLTVL.

For this clonotype: This beta chain is a stray read from a library made for alpha chains; its abundance is not meaningful. The genes are TRBV9 and TRBJ1-6, with unresolved D. Germline V gene lookup returns CDR1 SGDLS and CDR2 YYNGEE. The CDR3 contains 16 residues. V lost 3 bases and J 6 bases, leaving 16 bases between the germline ends. This CDR3 is CASSAFRVSSNSPLHF. DNA of the CDR3: TGTGCCAGCAGCGCATTCCGGGTCTCTTCTAATTCACCCCTCCACTTT.

By its share, this clonotype is medium-sized. The library was designed around alpha chains, so this beta chain is a stray read whose abundance carries little weight. The chain recombines TRBV7-9 with TRBJ2-3; D is ambiguous. The germline CDR1 and CDR2 sequences are SEHNR and FQNEAQ (reference sequence). The CDR3 spans 15 residues. V was clipped by 1 base and J by 2 bases, with 10 bases between them. CDR3: CASSLGDSPTDTQYF. Written as DNA, the CDR3 is TGTGCCAGCAGCTTAGGGGATAGCCCCACAGATACGCAGTATTTT. Combining the CDR3 with reference TRBV7-9 and TRBJ2-3 gives the whole variable domain DTGVSQNPRHKITKRGQNVTFRCDPISEHNRLYWYRQTLGQGPEFLTYFQNEAQLEKSRLLSDRFSAERPKGSFSTLEIQRTEQGDSAMYLCASSLGDSPTDTQYFGPGTRLTVL.

This clonotype came up a few times. Found in a library prepared for alpha chains, this beta chain is an off-target read, and its abundance has little meaning. V is TRBV27 and J is TRBJ2-2, with D tentatively TRBD1 or TRBD2 (6 bases each). Germline V gene data show CDR1 as MNHEY and CDR2 as SMNVEV (reference sequence). The CDR3 extends over 14 amino acids. V was cut by 5 bases and J by 4 bases, with 11 bases left in between. The CDR3 nucleotides are TGTGCCAGCAGTCGAGGGGGGCCCACCGGGGAGCTGTTTTTT. It specifies CASSRGGPTGELFF.

As concerns this clonotype: Being off target in a library aimed at alpha chains, this beta chain has a size of little meaning. This chain uses TRBV19 with TRBJ2-7, with D perhaps TRBD1 (6 bases). Germline V CDR1 and CDR2: LNHDA, SQIVND (reference sequence). The CDR3 runs to 14 residues. Trimming took 1 base from V and 1 from J, leaving 8 bases between them. As DNA, the CDR3 is TGTGCCAGTAGTATAGGGACAGCGTCCTACGAGCAGTACTTC. Translated: CASSIGTASYEQYF.

This clonotype was found many times. This beta chain is an unintended read in a library built for alpha chains; its size means little. The V call is TRBV15, the J call TRBJ1-2; D remains ambiguous. Trimming left V 0 bases short and J 13 bases short, with 21 bases between. Germline-derived CDR1 and CDR2 are LNHNV and YYDKDF (reference sequence). This CDR3 comprises 15 residues. Here the CDR3 DNA reads TGTGCCACCAGCAGAGATCCCTCCGACATAGTGCCGGGCACCTTC. It is translated as CATSRDPSDIVPGTF.

Comment on this clonotype: This beta chain turned up in a library designed for alpha chains; as an off-target read, its abundance says little. The chain recombines TRBV28 with TRBJ2-7; 8 nucleotides agree with TRBD2. There are 16 residues in the CDR3. The V segment lost 4 bases and the J segment 3 bases; nucleotides outside the gene matches: 11. Germline V gene sequence: CDR1 MDHEN, CDR2 SYDVKM. Written as DNA, the CDR3 is TGTGCCAGCAGTTCCTCAGCGGGGGCCTTCTTCTACGAGCAGTACTTC. This translates into CASSSSAGAFFYEQYF. The full variable domain, in which reference TRBV28 and TRBJ2-7 provide the parts outside the CDR3, is DVKVTQSSRYLVKRTGEKVFLECVQDMDHENMFWYRQDPGLGLRLIYFSYDVKMKEKGDIPEGYSVSREKKERFSLILESASTNQTSMYLCASSSSAGAFFYEQYFGPGTRLTVT.

The sample holds many counts of this clonotype. This beta chain is an off-target read within a library intended for alpha chains, so its frequency means little. This sequence joins TRBV20-1 and TRBJ2-1; 8 bases match TRBD2. The CDR3 covers 16 residues. The germline V gene has CDR1 DFQATT and CDR2 SNEGSKA (reference sequence). The trim removed 5 bases at V and 9 bases at J, leaving 18 bases unmatched. CDR3 DNA sequence: TGCAGTGCTCACCATTTAAAAAGCGGGGGACCGGGTGAGCAGTTCTTC. It encodes CSAHHLKSGGPGEQFF.

This clonotype was seen ten or more times. In a library made to pick up alpha chains, this beta chain is a stray read with a size that means little. The chain combines TRBV15 with TRBJ2-1; a weak D match, TRBD2 (5 bases). The CDR3 contains 15 residues. V was cut by 0 bases and J by 7 bases, with 13 bases left in between. In germline, CDR1 is LNHNV, CDR2 YYDKDF (reference sequence). CDR3 sequence (DNA): TGTGCCACCAGCAGAGATAGGAGAGGGCAGAATGAGCAGTTCTTC. It yields the protein CATSRDRRGQNEQFF.

As regards this clonotype: This beta chain is a stray sequence in a library constructed for alpha chains; its clone size is not meaningful. The chain is built from TRBV27 and TRBJ2-7, with 9 bases identical to TRBD1. This CDR3 comprises 18 residues. V lost 0 bases and J lost 2; bases outside the gene matches: 11. Germline CDR1 reads MNHEY; CDR2 reads SMNVEV (reference sequence). CDR3 sequence reads: CASSLSHATGGSPYEQYF. CDR3 DNA: TGTGCCAGCAGTTTATCCCATGCCACAGGGGGCTCCCCCTACGAGCAGTACTTC.

Remarks on this clonotype: Since the library was made to target alpha chains, this beta chain is a stray read and its abundance is not meaningful. The rearrangement joins TRBV29-1 to TRBJ2-5, with 10 bases identical to TRBD2. Germline V lookup: CDR1 SQVTM, CDR2 ANQGSEA. This CDR3 has 17 residues. V lost 7 bases to trimming and J lost 2 bases; unmatched junction nucleotides: 16. The CDR3, as DNA: TGCAGCGCCGAGGGCCTAGCGGGGGCCCGGGGACAAGAGACCCAGTACTTC. Translation: CSAEGLAGARGQETQYF.

This clonotype was detected many times. The library was prepared for alpha chains; this beta chain is a stray read, so its frequency means little. The chain employs TRBV4-1 and TRBJ2-2, with 9 bases lining up with TRBD1. Germline values: CDR1 MGHRA, CDR2 YSYEKL. V was pared by 3 bases and J by 7 bases, with 12 bases of the junction left unmatched. This CDR3 contains 17 residues. CDR3 in amino acids: CASSQGAGQGSDGELFF. In DNA, the CDR3 is TGCGCCAGCAGCCAGGGGGCGGGACAGGGTTCCGACGGGGAGCTGTTTTTT.

This clonotype was recorded many times. The library was designed around alpha chains, so this beta chain is a stray read whose abundance carries little weight. The chain recombines TRBV6-2 or TRBV6-3 with TRBJ1-1; D is undetermined. The CDR3 covers 13 residues. Looked up from germline, CDR1 is MNHEY and CDR2 is SVGEGT. The germline V and J ends were trimmed by 3 bases and 1 base, with 6 bases remaining between them. The CDR3 spells CASSYNRNTEAFF. The CDR3 region has the DNA TGTGCCAGCAGTTATAACAGGAACACTGAAGCTTTCTTT.

This clonotype was seen repeatedly, ten times or more. A library prepared for alpha chains yielded this beta chain as an off-target read; its size is of little meaning. J is TRBJ1-6 and V is TRBV3-1; 7 nucleotides agree with TRBD1. V shed 0 bases and J 4 bases; nucleotides not matched to a gene: 3. There are 16 residues in the CDR3. Germline V lookup: CDR1 LGHDT, CDR2 YNNKEL (reference sequence). The CDR3 nucleotides read TGTGCCAGCAGCCAAGATAGGGGGCAATATAATTCACCCCTCCACTTT. Protein: CASSQDRGQYNSPLHF.

With regard to this clonotype: The library was designed around alpha chains, so this beta chain is a stray read whose abundance carries little weight. The chain combines TRBV29-1 with TRBJ2-3; 13 nucleotides align to TRBD2. The length of the CDR3 is 15 residues. Germline trimming cut 6 bases from V and 2 bases from J; bases unmatched to any gene: 5. Per germline, CDR1 SQVTM and CDR2 ANQGSEA. The CDR3 protein is CSVSGTSGDTDTQYF. The CDR3 coding sequence is TGCAGCGTGTCCGGGACTAGCGGGGACACAGATACGCAGTATTTT.

This clonotype was detected many times. This beta chain is a stray read from a library made for alpha chains; its abundance is not meaningful. This chain uses TRBV9 with TRBJ1-1; D possibly corresponds to TRBD1 (6 bases). Trimming pared 4 bases from V and 3 bases from J, leaving 16 bases between. CDR3 size: 15 residues. Germline V CDR1 and CDR2: SGDLS, YYNGEE. The CDR3 protein is CASSPGTLGHTEAFF. In DNA form, the CDR3 reads TGTGCCAGCAGCCCGGGGACACTCGGGCACACTGAAGCTTTCTTT.

This clonotype occurred a few times. Since it is a stray read in a library aimed at alpha chains, this beta chain has a size that is not meaningful. V gene TRBV10-3 combines with J gene TRBJ1-1; D gene ambiguous. Germline assignment: CDR1 ENHRY and CDR2 SYGVKD. V gave up 3 bases and J gave up 1 base, with 12 bases separating them. This CDR3 contains 15 residues. The DNA of the CDR3 is TGTGCCATCAGTGACGAGTCTTTGGGGAACACTGAAGCTTTCTTT. Translated, it gives CAISDESLGNTEAFF.

This clonotype was counted a few times. This beta chain is a stray read from a library made for alpha chains; its abundance is not meaningful. The V and J genes are TRBV7-2 and TRBJ2-3; D is undetermined. Trimming stripped 0 bases from V and 0 bases from J, with 1 base between. The CDR3 has 13 residues. Per the germline V gene, CDR1 is SGHTA and CDR2 is FQGNSA. Here the CDR3 reads CASSLASTDTQYF. Here the CDR3 DNA reads TGTGCCAGCAGCTTAGCGAGCACAGATACGCAGTATTTT.

Turning to this clonotype: With the library built for alpha chains, this beta chain is off target and its frequency is not meaningful. V usage is TRBV21-1 and J usage is TRBJ1-4. TRBV21-1 is annotated as a pseudogene. This CDR3 contains 17 residues. The CDR3 nucleotides are TGTGCCAGCAGCAAAACCCACAATAGTGACCTTAATGAAAAACTGTTTTTT. Protein product: CASSKTHNSDLNEKLFF.

The sample holds a few counts of this clonotype. Because the library targeted alpha chains, this beta chain is an off-target read whose size means little. The chain has TRBV23-1 and TRBJ1-4; a weak D match, TRBD1 (6 bases). TRBV23-1 carries the ORF label, with uncertain function. This CDR3 comprises 16 residues. Trimming shortened V by 0 bases and J by 4 bases, and 12 bases separated the two germline ends. In nucleotides, the CDR3 is TGCGCCAGCAGTCAATCCTGGGGGCGCAGTAATGAAAAACTGTTTTTT. Encoded protein: CASSQSWGRSNEKLFF.